Listed below are T cell receptor beta chains from one sample, sequenced in a study of OX40 agonist ivuxolimab in advanced cancers. The assay was immunoSEQ multiplex PCR, and TCRdb's table has in-frame clones only and misses some. The table lists roughly 40,000 clones, 70% to 90% of them singletons, with approximately 15% in the top ten. This material consisted of CD4+ or CD8+ T cells sorted from blood, taken in a trial of the OX40 agonist ivuxolimab. The receptors originated from an adult with an advanced solid tumor such as melanoma, head and neck, liver or kidney cancer. CDR3s include the opening cysteine and the closing phenylalanine or tryptophan. Fields, in order: clone size, D gene, V gene, J gene, CDR3 protein, CDR3 DNA. The D gene is left open where the match is weak. Part of the rows lack a size; the others show once, few, many or a class for expanded clones.

clone_size: .
d_call: .
v_call: TRBV18
j_call: TRBJ1-1
cdr3_aa: CASSPDRLNTEAFF
cdr3_nt: TGTGCCAGCTCACCCGACAGGCTGAACACTGAAGCTTTCTTT

clone_size: .
d_call: TRBD2
v_call: TRBV27
j_call: TRBJ2-3
cdr3_aa: CASGGGRGTIATQYF
cdr3_nt: TGTGCCAGTGGGGGCGGGAGGGGTACAATAGCTACGCAGTATTTT

clone_size: .
d_call: .
v_call: TRBV28
j_call: TRBJ1-1
cdr3_aa: CASSLVLGAGLNTEAFF
cdr3_nt: TGTGCCAGCAGTTTAGTTTTGGGGGCCGGGTTGAACACTGAAGCTTTCTTT

clone_size: .
d_call: .
v_call: TRBV15
j_call: TRBJ2-3
cdr3_aa: CATSRGGGSTDTQYF
cdr3_nt: TGTGCCACCAGCAGAGGGGGCGGCAGCACAGATACGCAGTATTTT

clone_size: .
d_call: TRBD1
v_call: TRBV6-6
j_call: TRBJ2-7
cdr3_aa: CALGSGQGPYEQYF
cdr3_nt: TGTGCCCTGGGGTCGGGACAGGGGCCCTACGAGCAGTACTTC

clone_size: .
d_call: .
v_call: TRBV2
j_call: TRBJ2-7
cdr3_aa: CASRSRPYEQYF
cdr3_nt: TGTGCCAGCAGGAGTCGTCCCTACGAGCAGTACTTC

clone_size: few
d_call: TRBD2
v_call: TRBV9
j_call: TRBJ2-1
cdr3_aa: CASSVDAGGDNEQFF
cdr3_nt: TGTGCCAGCAGCGTAGATGCGGGAGGGGACAATGAGCAGTTCTTC

clone_size: .
d_call: .
v_call: TRBV28
j_call: TRBJ1-5
cdr3_aa: CASSLWVLGNQPQHF
cdr3_nt: TGTGCCAGCAGTTTGTGGGTACTGGGCAATCAGCCCCAGCATTTT

clone_size: .
d_call: .
v_call: TRBV10-2
j_call: TRBJ1-3
cdr3_aa: CASRPSSGNTIYF
cdr3_nt: TGCGCCAGCAGGCCCAGCTCTGGAAACACCATATATTTT

clone_size: few
d_call: TRBD1
v_call: TRBV5-8
j_call: TRBJ2-1
cdr3_aa: CASSLGTGGVSYNEQFF
cdr3_nt: TGTGCCAGCAGCTTAGGGACAGGGGGAGTCTCCTACAATGAGCAGTTCTTC

clone_size: .
d_call: .
v_call: TRBV4-1
j_call: TRBJ2-3
cdr3_aa: CASAGRIHSDTQYF
cdr3_nt: TGCGCCAGCGCCGGGCGTATTCACTCAGATACGCAGTATTTT

clone_size: few
d_call: .
v_call: TRBV5-6
j_call: TRBJ2-4
cdr3_aa: CASSLVGRQNIQYF
cdr3_nt: TGTGCCAGCAGCTTGGTTGGTAGGCAAAACATTCAGTACTTC

clone_size: .
d_call: TRBD1
v_call: TRBV28
j_call: TRBJ1-4
cdr3_aa: CASSTIGTGGRLFF
cdr3_nt: TGTGCCAGCAGTACCATTGGGACAGGGGGCAGACTGTTTTTT

clone_size: .
d_call: TRBD1
v_call: TRBV10-1
j_call: TRBJ2-2
cdr3_aa: CASGGTGVNTGELFF
cdr3_nt: TGCGCCAGTGGGGGGACAGGGGTGAACACCGGGGAGCTGTTTTTT

clone_size: .
d_call: .
v_call: TRBV7-9
j_call: TRBJ1-1
cdr3_aa: CASSLAGWSEAFF
cdr3_nt: TGTGCCAGCAGCCTCGCGGGGTGGAGTGAAGCTTTCTTT

clone_size: .
d_call: TRBD1
v_call: TRBV7-9
j_call: TRBJ1-6
cdr3_aa: CASSLTRTGDRSPLHF
cdr3_nt: TGTGCCAGCAGCCTTACCAGGACAGGGGATAGATCACCCCTCCACTTT

clone_size: .
d_call: TRBD2
v_call: TRBV5-1
j_call: TRBJ2-7
cdr3_aa: CASSPSGTSVYEQYF
cdr3_nt: TGCGCCAGCAGCCCCTCCGGGACTAGCGTTTACGAGCAGTACTTC

clone_size: .
d_call: TRBD2
v_call: TRBV7-3
j_call: TRBJ2-1
cdr3_aa: CASSLSGSYNEQFF
cdr3_nt: TGTGCCAGCAGCTTGAGCGGGAGTTACAATGAGCAGTTCTTC

clone_size: .
d_call: .
v_call: TRBV5-1
j_call: TRBJ1-1
cdr3_aa: CASSRLNGGSTEAFF
cdr3_nt: TGCGCCAGCAGCAGACTAAATGGGGGAAGTACTGAAGCTTTCTTT

clone_size: once
d_call: .
v_call: TRBV4-1
j_call: TRBJ1-5
cdr3_aa: CASSQETGTSQHF
cdr3_nt: TGCGCCAGCAGCCAAGAAACAGGGACGTCCCAGCATTTT

clone_size: .
d_call: .
v_call: TRBV6-1
j_call: TRBJ2-7
cdr3_aa: CASSERESYEQYF
cdr3_nt: TGTGCCAGCAGTGAAAGGGAGAGCTACGAGCAGTACTTC

clone_size: once
d_call: .
v_call: TRBV20-1
j_call: TRBJ2-1
cdr3_aa: CSATSGPVEFF
cdr3_nt: TGCAGTGCAACCTCCGGGCCAGTGGAGTTCTTC

clone_size: few
d_call: .
v_call: TRBV30
j_call: TRBJ1-5
cdr3_aa: CAWSNEWGAPLNQPQHF
cdr3_nt: TGTGCCTGGAGTAATGAGTGGGGGGCCCCACTCAATCAGCCCCAGCATTTT

clone_size: .
d_call: .
v_call: TRBV4-1
j_call: TRBJ1-1
cdr3_aa: CASSQGVWSTEAFF
cdr3_nt: TGCGCCAGCAGCCAAGGGGTCTGGTCTACTGAAGCTTTCTTT

clone_size: once
d_call: .
v_call: TRBV15
j_call: TRBJ2-1
cdr3_aa: CATSREKNRAGEQFF
cdr3_nt: TGTGCCACCAGCAGAGAAAAGAACAGGGCTGGTGAGCAGTTCTTC

clone_size: few
d_call: .
v_call: TRBV29-1
j_call: TRBJ2-5
cdr3_aa: CSASGTFTQETQYF
cdr3_nt: TGCAGCGCGAGCGGGACATTTACTCAAGAGACCCAGTACTTC

clone_size: .
d_call: .
v_call: TRBV5-1
j_call: TRBJ2-1
cdr3_aa: CASSLDGSSYNEQFF
cdr3_nt: TGCGCCAGCAGCTTGGACGGGAGCTCCTACAATGAGCAGTTCTTC

clone_size: few
d_call: .
v_call: TRBV15
j_call: TRBJ2-5
cdr3_aa: CATSRQLQETQYF
cdr3_nt: TGTGCCACCAGCAGACAGCTCCAAGAGACCCAGTACTTC

clone_size: .
d_call: .
v_call: TRBV5-1
j_call: TRBJ2-3
cdr3_aa: CASSSRDTTDTQYF
cdr3_nt: TGCGCCAGCAGCTCTAGGGACACCACAGATACGCAGTATTTT

clone_size: .
d_call: .
v_call: TRBV7-3
j_call: TRBJ2-2
cdr3_aa: CASSPQRTLDGTGELFF
cdr3_nt: TGTGCCAGCAGCCCTCAGAGGACCCTGGATGGCACCGGGGAGCTGTTTTTT

clone_size: .
d_call: TRBD2
v_call: TRBV19
j_call: TRBJ2-1
cdr3_aa: CAPHGGGHYNEQFF
cdr3_nt: TGTGCCCCTCATGGGGGAGGGCACTACAATGAGCAGTTCTTC

clone_size: few
d_call: .
v_call: TRBV28
j_call: TRBJ2-3
cdr3_aa: CASSSPPAHTDTQYF
cdr3_nt: TGTGCCAGCAGTTCTCCCCCGGCCCACACAGATACGCAGTATTTT

clone_size: .
d_call: .
v_call: TRBV7-3
j_call: TRBJ2-6
cdr3_aa: CASSYGGTGANVLTF
cdr3_nt: TGTGCCAGCAGCTATGGGGGAACTGGGGCCAACGTCCTGACTTTC

clone_size: .
d_call: TRBD1
v_call: TRBV13
j_call: TRBJ2-4
cdr3_aa: CASSPGGQKNIQYF
cdr3_nt: TGTGCCAGCAGCCCAGGGGGACAGAAAAACATTCAGTACTTC

clone_size: .
d_call: TRBD1
v_call: TRBV6-6
j_call: TRBJ2-7
cdr3_aa: CAISVPGQGATYEQYF
cdr3_nt: TGTGCCATCAGTGTGCCGGGACAGGGGGCAACCTACGAGCAGTACTTC

clone_size: .
d_call: .
v_call: TRBV28
j_call: TRBJ1-5
cdr3_aa: CASSLKLERGTQHF
cdr3_nt: TGTGCCAGCAGTTTAAAGTTGGAGCGGGGGACCCAGCATTTT

clone_size: .
d_call: .
v_call: TRBV21-1
j_call: TRBJ2-1
cdr3_aa: CASWLAGNNEQFF
cdr3_nt: TGTGCCAGCTGGCTAGCGGGAAACAATGAGCAGTTCTTC

clone_size: .
d_call: TRBD1
v_call: TRBV19
j_call: TRBJ1-2
cdr3_aa: CASSSTGESYGYTF
cdr3_nt: TGTGCCAGTAGCTCGACAGGGGAGTCTTATGGCTACACCTTC

clone_size: .
d_call: TRBD1
v_call: TRBV7-9
j_call: TRBJ2-7
cdr3_aa: CASSPSPRGRIYEQYF
cdr3_nt: TGTGCCAGCAGCCCGTCTCCCAGGGGGCGTATCTACGAGCAGTACTTC

clone_size: .
d_call: TRBD1
v_call: TRBV5-1
j_call: TRBJ1-2
cdr3_aa: CASSLDPGQYGYTF
cdr3_nt: TGCGCCAGCAGCTTGGATCCGGGACAGTATGGCTACACCTTC

clone_size: few
d_call: TRBD1
v_call: TRBV28
j_call: TRBJ2-7
cdr3_aa: CASSFRDSRSYEQYF
cdr3_nt: TGTGCCAGCAGTTTCCGGGACAGTCGGTCCTACGAGCAGTACTTC